The clone carrying this T cell receptor beta chain turned up a few times. Its specificity is unknown. These data originate in a study of CD8 T cells in ankylosing spondylitis. Study-level points and caveats: Among TCR beta sequences, a motif of several highly homologous variants appeared characteristic of ankylosing spondylitis blood.

TCRdb reprocessed the 5' RACE reads with MiXCR, giving one entry per CDR3 protein. The repertoire holds 400,000 or so distinct CDR3 sequences, roughly 26% seen once, with about 0.92% in the top ten. V was clipped by 0 bases and J by 4 bases; unmatched bases: 8. This CDR3 is 17 amino acids long. Germline V gives CDR1 LGHNA, CDR2 YNFKEQ. The chain joins TRBV4-2 to TRBJ2-5; TRBD2 matches 10 bases. The sample taken for sequencing was blood, either unsorted or a sorted T cell fraction (not recorded which). The TCR was taken from a male donor with ankylosing spondylitis. The CDR3 protein is CASSQDGSSGRVETQYF. CDR3 nucleotide sequence: TGTGCCAGCAGCCAAGACGGGTCTAGCGGGAGAGTAGAGACCCAGTACTTC.